Listed below are T cell receptor beta chains from one sample, sequenced in a study of blood T cell repertoires in COVID-19. The data were produced by immunoSEQ multiplex PCR, yet TCRdb's version contains in-frame clones alone and is incomplete. The sample gives about 330,000 clones, roughly 90% of which show up once; roughly a tenth is in the top ten. Sequenced sample: peripheral blood. The receptor set was obtained from a man aged 25-40 years with COVID-19, enrolled during active disease. Both conserved end residues are part of each CDR3. The order of the fields is V gene, D gene, J gene, clone size, CDR3 protein, CDR3 DNA. The D gene is left open where the match is weak. Clone size appears in some rows only: once, few, many, or a class for an expanded clone.

V: TRBV6-5
D: .
J: TRBJ2-7
size: .
CDR3: CASMGSYEQYF
DNA: TGTGCCAGCATGGGGAGCTACGAGCAGTACTTC

V: TRBV7-3
D: .
J: TRBJ2-3
size: .
CDR3: CASSLTPTSGTDTQYF
DNA: TGTGCCAGCAGCTTAACCCCCACCAGCGGGACAGATACGCAGTATTTT

V: TRBV19
D: .
J: TRBJ1-2
size: .
CDR3: CASSRGGFDGYTF
DNA: TGTGCCAGTAGTAGGGGGGGCTTCGATGGCTACACCTTC

V: TRBV11-2
D: .
J: TRBJ2-1
size: .
CDR3: CASSLLGTNEQFF
DNA: TGTGCCAGCAGCTTACTTGGGACAAATGAGCAGTTCTTC

V: TRBV5-1
D: TRBD2
J: TRBJ2-1
size: .
CDR3: CASSWDYPWGEQFF
DNA: TGCGCCAGCAGCTGGGACTACCCCTGGGGTGAGCAGTTCTTC

V: TRBV27
D: .
J: TRBJ2-7
size: .
CDR3: CASSPSGTFSYEQYF
DNA: TGTGCCAGCAGCCCCTCCGGGACATTTTCCTACGAGCAGTACTTC

V: TRBV18
D: .
J: TRBJ1-4
size: few
CDR3: CASSPQESNEKLFF
DNA: TGTGCCAGCTCACCACAGGAGTCTAATGAAAAACTGTTTTTT

V: TRBV4-3
D: TRBD1
J: TRBJ1-6
size: .
CDR3: CASSQEIPGQGDISYNSPLHF
DNA: TGCGCCAGCAGCCAAGAGATTCCGGGACAGGGAGATATCTCCTATAATTCACCCCTCCACTTT

V: TRBV28
D: .
J: TRBJ2-7
size: once
CDR3: CASNGSGRIYEQYF
DNA: TGTGCCAGCAACGGTTCAGGAAGGATCTACGAGCAGTACTTC

V: TRBV7-2
D: .
J: TRBJ1-2
size: .
CDR3: CASSLGRDYGYTF
DNA: TGTGCCAGCAGCTTAGGCAGGGACTATGGCTACACCTTC

V: TRBV7-9
D: .
J: TRBJ1-4
size: once
CDR3: CASGLDEANENEKLFF
DNA: TGTGCCAGCGGCCTCGATGAGGCCAATGAGAATGAAAAACTGTTTTTT

V: TRBV7-3
D: .
J: TRBJ1-1
size: .
CDR3: CASSLMGGSNTEAFF
DNA: TGTGCCAGCAGCTTAATGGGCGGGTCGAACACTGAAGCTTTCTTT

V: TRBV2
D: TRBD1
J: TRBJ2-2
size: .
CDR3: CASHHGTGNTGELFF
DNA: TGTGCCAGCCACCACGGGACAGGGAACACCGGGGAGCTGTTTTTT

V: TRBV5-4
D: TRBD2
J: TRBJ2-4
size: .
CDR3: CASSLGSVAGAKNIQYF
DNA: TGTGCCAGCAGCTTAGGGTCAGTAGCGGGAGCCAAAAACATTCAGTACTTC

V: TRBV4-2
D: .
J: TRBJ1-2
size: once
CDR3: CASSQELGGRDGYTF
DNA: TGTGCCAGCAGCCAAGAGTTGGGAGGGAGGGATGGCTACACCTTC

V: TRBV19
D: .
J: TRBJ2-7
size: .
CDR3: CASSAGGSGSAYEQYF
DNA: TGTGCCAGTAGTGCAGGTGGATCCGGGAGCGCCTACGAGCAGTACTTC

V: TRBV3-1/TRBV3-2
D: TRBD2
J: TRBJ2-7
size: .
CDR3: CASSPLAGAYEQYF
DNA: TGTGCCAGCAGCCCCTTAGCGGGCGCCTACGAGCAGTACTTC

V: TRBV4-3
D: TRBD2
J: TRBJ2-1
size: .
CDR3: CASSPGLAGDNEQFF
DNA: TGCGCCAGCAGCCCGGGACTAGCGGGGGATAATGAGCAGTTCTTC

V: TRBV7-9
D: .
J: TRBJ1-4
size: .
CDR3: CASHQAEKLFF
DNA: TGTGCCAGCCACCAAGCGGAAAAACTGTTTTTT

V: TRBV6-5
D: .
J: TRBJ1-1
size: few
CDR3: CASTPRVNVNTEAFF
DNA: TGTGCCAGCACCCCCAGGGTAAATGTGAACACTGAAGCTTTCTTT

V: TRBV7-7
D: TRBD2
J: TRBJ2-1
size: .
CDR3: CASSSGLDSYNEQFF
DNA: TGTGCCAGCAGCTCGGGACTAGACTCCTACAATGAGCAGTTCTTC

V: TRBV4-1
D: TRBD2
J: TRBJ2-5
size: .
CDR3: CASSQGVLPGGPQETQYF
DNA: TGCGCCAGCAGCCAAGGGGTTCTCCCGGGAGGGCCTCAGGAGACCCAGTACTTC

V: TRBV24-1
D: TRBD2
J: TRBJ2-6
size: .
CDR3: CATRRGGPYSGANVLTF
DNA: TGTGCCACCAGGCGGGGGGGGCCATACTCTGGGGCCAACGTCCTGACTTTC

V: TRBV29-1
D: TRBD2
J: TRBJ2-3
size: .
CDR3: CSVSLAGGIDTQYF
DNA: TGCAGCGTTTCACTAGCGGGAGGAATAGATACGCAGTATTTT

V: TRBV3-1/TRBV3-2
D: TRBD2
J: TRBJ2-1
size: .
CDR3: CASSQASTSGGNEQFF
DNA: TGTGCCAGCAGCCAAGCCTCGACTAGCGGGGGAAATGAGCAGTTCTTC

V: TRBV7-2
D: .
J: TRBJ2-1
size: .
CDR3: CASSLFRSNEQFF
DNA: TGTGCCAGCAGCTTATTCAGGTCTAATGAGCAGTTCTTC

V: TRBV5-1
D: .
J: TRBJ1-4
size: .
CDR3: CASSLNTQSGEKLFF
DNA: TGCGCCAGCAGCTTGAATACCCAAAGCGGTGAAAAACTGTTTTTT

V: TRBV7-3
D: TRBD2
J: TRBJ2-3
size: .
CDR3: CASSPGTSGAFTDTQYF
DNA: TGTGCCAGCAGCCCGGGGACTAGCGGGGCCTTTACAGATACGCAGTATTTT

V: TRBV11-2
D: TRBD1
J: TRBJ2-3
size: .
CDR3: CASSSGQEPRDTQYF
DNA: TGTGCCAGCAGCTCGGGACAGGAGCCTAGGGATACGCAGTATTTT

V: TRBV6-5
D: TRBD1
J: TRBJ1-2
size: .
CDR3: CASRGVDRGGGYTF
DNA: TGTGCCAGCAGGGGAGTGGACAGGGGGGGAGGCTACACCTTC

V: TRBV5-4
D: TRBD1
J: TRBJ1-4
size: .
CDR3: CASSLQGANEKLFF
DNA: TGTGCCAGCAGCTTACAGGGGGCTAATGAAAAACTGTTTTTT

V: TRBV18
D: .
J: TRBJ1-1
size: .
CDR3: CASSPREGLNTEAFF
DNA: TGTGCCAGCTCCCCAAGGGAGGGCCTGAACACTGAAGCTTTCTTT

V: TRBV19
D: .
J: TRBJ1-2
size: .
CDR3: CASSNPTLGDYGYTF
DNA: TGTGCCAGTAGCAACCCGACTCTGGGAGACTATGGCTACACCTTC

V: TRBV3-1/TRBV3-2
D: TRBD1
J: TRBJ1-6
size: .
CDR3: CASSQVAGGVYSPLHF
DNA: TGTGCCAGCAGCCAAGTGGCAGGGGGAGTATATTCACCCCTCCACTTT

V: TRBV7-2
D: TRBD1
J: TRBJ1-6
size: .
CDR3: CASSPTPLGTGYNSPLHF
DNA: TGTGCCAGCAGCCCAACCCCCCTCGGGACAGGGTATAATTCACCCCTCCACTTT

V: TRBV4-2
D: TRBD1
J: TRBJ2-3
size: .
CDR3: CASSPGRGQGTDTQYF
DNA: TGTGCCAGCAGCCCTGGGCGGGGACAGGGCACAGATACGCAGTATTTT

V: TRBV4-3
D: TRBD2
J: TRBJ2-7
size: .
CDR3: CASSRDGLAPSYGEQYF
DNA: TGCGCCAGCAGCCGAGACGGACTAGCGCCATCCTACGGGGAGCAGTACTTC

V: TRBV7-6
D: .
J: TRBJ2-2
size: .
CDR3: CASSFVSGNTGELFF
DNA: TGTGCCAGCAGCTTCGTCTCAGGGAACACCGGGGAGCTGTTTTTT

V: TRBV7-2
D: TRBD1
J: TRBJ1-2
size: .
CDR3: CASIQGAGYGYTF
DNA: TGTGCCAGCATCCAGGGGGCGGGCTATGGCTACACCTTC

V: TRBV7-9
D: .
J: TRBJ2-5
size: .
CDR3: CASRQDQETQYF
DNA: TGTGCCAGCCGACAGGACCAAGAGACCCAGTACTTC

V: TRBV7-8
D: TRBD1
J: TRBJ2-1
size: .
CDR3: CASRFDRGPYNEQFF
DNA: TGTGCCAGCAGATTCGACAGGGGGCCTTACAATGAGCAGTTCTTC

V: TRBV5-4
D: .
J: TRBJ2-7
size: .
CDR3: CASSSGIQNYEQYF
DNA: TGTGCCAGCAGCTCTGGAATACAGAACTACGAGCAGTACTTC

V: TRBV19
D: .
J: TRBJ2-1
size: .
CDR3: CASSRGRFSSYNEQFF
DNA: TGTGCCAGTAGTAGGGGGCGATTTAGCTCCTACAATGAGCAGTTCTTC

V: TRBV20-1
D: TRBD2
J: TRBJ2-5
size: .
CDR3: CSASVLAGSLRGQETQYF
DNA: TGCAGTGCTAGTGTTCTAGCGGGGTCGCTTAGGGGCCAAGAGACCCAGTACTTC

V: TRBV2
D: .
J: TRBJ2-1
size: .
CDR3: CARQIYNEQFF
DNA: TGTGCGAGACAGATCTACAATGAGCAGTTCTTC

V: TRBV5-1
D: .
J: TRBJ2-7
size: .
CDR3: CASNLGQGNYEQYF
DNA: TGCGCCAGCAACCTGGGGCAGGGAAACTACGAGCAGTACTTC

V: TRBV6-6
D: .
J: TRBJ1-2
size: .
CDR3: CASSPGVTLLANYGYTF
DNA: TGTGCCAGCAGTCCCGGAGTTACTTTGTTAGCTAACTATGGCTACACCTTC

V: TRBV14
D: .
J: TRBJ1-2
size: .
CDR3: CASSHPPGQGSRIYGYTF
DNA: TGTGCCAGCAGCCATCCTCCCGGGCAGGGGTCACGGATCTATGGCTACACCTTC

V: TRBV7-9
D: .
J: TRBJ2-7
size: .
CDR3: CASSQDSLYEQYF
DNA: TGTGCCAGCAGCCAAGACAGCCTCTACGAGCAGTACTTC

V: TRBV19
D: .
J: TRBJ2-3
size: .
CDR3: CASSMGTGSLDTQYF
DNA: TGTGCCAGTAGTATGGGCACGGGATCATTGGATACGCAGTATTTT

V: TRBV18
D: TRBD1
J: TRBJ1-2
size: .
CDR3: CASSPDRDQNYGYTF
DNA: TGTGCCAGCTCACCTGACAGGGACCAAAACTATGGCTACACCTTC

V: TRBV3-1/TRBV3-2
D: .
J: TRBJ2-7
size: .
CDR3: CASSQNSLGLSYEQYF
DNA: TGTGCCAGCAGCCAAAACTCCCTCGGACTCTCCTACGAGCAGTACTTC